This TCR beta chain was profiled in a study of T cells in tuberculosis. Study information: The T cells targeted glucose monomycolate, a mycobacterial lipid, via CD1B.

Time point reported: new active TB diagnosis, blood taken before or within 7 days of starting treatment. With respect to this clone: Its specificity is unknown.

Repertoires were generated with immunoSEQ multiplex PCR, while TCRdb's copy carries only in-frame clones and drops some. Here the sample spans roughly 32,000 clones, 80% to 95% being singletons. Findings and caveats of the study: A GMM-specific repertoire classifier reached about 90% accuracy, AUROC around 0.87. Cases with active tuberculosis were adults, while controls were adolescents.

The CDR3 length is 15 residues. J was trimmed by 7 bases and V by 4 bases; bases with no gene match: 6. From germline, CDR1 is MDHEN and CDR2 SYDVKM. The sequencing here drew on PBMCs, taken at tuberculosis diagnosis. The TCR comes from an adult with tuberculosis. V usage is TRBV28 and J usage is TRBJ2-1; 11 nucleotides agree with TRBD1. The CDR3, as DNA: TGTGCCAGCAGTTCGGCCGGGACAGGGGGAAATGAGCAGTTCTTC. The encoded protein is CASSSAGTGGNEQFF.